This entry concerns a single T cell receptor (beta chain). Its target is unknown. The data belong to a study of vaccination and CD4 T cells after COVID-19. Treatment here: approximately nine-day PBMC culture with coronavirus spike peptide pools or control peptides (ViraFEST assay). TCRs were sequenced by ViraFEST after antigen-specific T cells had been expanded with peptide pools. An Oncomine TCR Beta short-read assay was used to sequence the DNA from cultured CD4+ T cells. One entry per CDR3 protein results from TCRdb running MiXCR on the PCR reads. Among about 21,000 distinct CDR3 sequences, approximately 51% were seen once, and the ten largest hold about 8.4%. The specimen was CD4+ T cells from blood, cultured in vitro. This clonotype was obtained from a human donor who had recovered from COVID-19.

The CDR3 DNA reads TGTGCTGCGGGGAGCTCCTACAATGAGCAGTTCTTC. Amino acid sequence: CAAGSSYNEQFF. The J gene is TRBJ2-1, the V gene TRBV6-1; TRBD2 might be the D (6 bases). Germline V lookup: CDR1 MNHNS, CDR2 SASEGT. CDR3 size: 12 residues.